This record looks at one TCR beta chain sequence and its context. The data belong to a study of CD8 T cells in Susac syndrome. With random hexamers, about 0.45 to 1 ug RNA was reverse transcribed. TCRdb processed the immunoSEQ multiplex PCR reads anew with MiXCR; each CDR3 protein has one entry. The sample lists 130,000 or so distinct CDR3 sequences; roughly 80% were seen once. The CDR3 has 13 residues. Germline V gene data show CDR1 as MNHEY and CDR2 as SMNVEV (reference sequence). Trimming at V came to 8 bases and at J to 5 bases, leaving 4 bases not matched to a gene. The chain recombines TRBV27 with TRBJ1-1; 11 positions agree with TRBD1. This receptor was identified in a human donor with multiple sclerosis. Material for sequencing was CD8+ T cells from PBMCs. The CDR3 loop reads CASAGTGGTEAFF. In DNA form, the CDR3 reads TGTGCCAGCGCCGGGACAGGGGGGACTGAAGCTTTCTTT.